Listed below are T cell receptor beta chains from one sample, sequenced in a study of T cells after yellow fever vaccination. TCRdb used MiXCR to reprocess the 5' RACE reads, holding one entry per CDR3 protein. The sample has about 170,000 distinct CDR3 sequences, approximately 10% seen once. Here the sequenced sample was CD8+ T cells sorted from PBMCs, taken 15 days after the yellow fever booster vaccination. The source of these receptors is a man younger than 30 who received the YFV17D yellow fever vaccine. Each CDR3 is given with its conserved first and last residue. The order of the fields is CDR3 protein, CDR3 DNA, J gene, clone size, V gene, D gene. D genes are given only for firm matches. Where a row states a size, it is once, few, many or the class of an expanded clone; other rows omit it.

CDR3 protein: CASRGGIDEQYF
CDR3 DNA: TGTGCCAGCAGAGGGGGTATCGACGAGCAGTACTTC
J gene: TRBJ2-7
clone size: .
V gene: TRBV2
D gene: .

CDR3 protein: CSVFDSPYEQYF
CDR3 DNA: TGCAGCGTATTCGACAGCCCTTACGAGCAGTACTTC
J gene: TRBJ2-7
clone size: .
V gene: TRBV29-1
D gene: .

CDR3 protein: CASSELVGGASQPQHF
CDR3 DNA: TGTGCCAGCAGTGAGCTCGTGGGGGGCGCCTCCCAGCCCCAGCATTTT
J gene: TRBJ1-5
clone size: few
V gene: TRBV6-1
D gene: .

CDR3 protein: CASSVFRAILETQYF
CDR3 DNA: TGTGCCAGCAGCGTATTCCGGGCCATCTTAGAGACCCAGTACTTC
J gene: TRBJ2-5
clone size: .
V gene: TRBV6-4
D gene: .

CDR3 protein: CASSQAQGGNQPQHF
CDR3 DNA: TGCGCCAGCAGCCAAGCACAGGGAGGCAATCAGCCCCAGCATTTT
J gene: TRBJ1-5
clone size: .
V gene: TRBV4-1
D gene: .

CDR3 protein: CSVEVETAQYF
CDR3 DNA: TGCAGCGTTGAGGTTGAGACAGCACAGTACTTC
J gene: TRBJ2-4
clone size: many
V gene: TRBV29-1
D gene: .

CDR3 protein: CASSSQRGRGHGYTF
CDR3 DNA: TGTGCCAGCAGTTCTCAGAGAGGCAGGGGGCATGGCTACACCTTC
J gene: TRBJ1-2
clone size: .
V gene: TRBV12-3/TRBV12-4
D gene: TRBD1

CDR3 protein: CASTHPHYTDTQYF
CDR3 DNA: TGTGCCAGCACCCATCCCCACTACACAGATACGCAGTATTTT
J gene: TRBJ2-3
clone size: few
V gene: TRBV6-2/TRBV6-3
D gene: .

CDR3 protein: CASSSGQGGSGANVLTF
CDR3 DNA: TGTGCCAGCAGTTCTGGACAGGGGGGATCGGGGGCCAACGTCCTGACTTTC
J gene: TRBJ2-6
clone size: .
V gene: TRBV12-3/TRBV12-4
D gene: TRBD1

CDR3 protein: CASTEGMGPGNQPQHF
CDR3 DNA: TGCGCCAGCACCGAGGGTATGGGGCCGGGGAATCAGCCCCAGCATTTT
J gene: TRBJ1-5
clone size: many
V gene: TRBV10-2
D gene: .

CDR3 protein: CASSLTTGEGTDTQYF
CDR3 DNA: TGCGCCAGCAGCTTGACTACAGGGGAGGGCACAGATACGCAGTATTTT
J gene: TRBJ2-3
clone size: few
V gene: TRBV5-1
D gene: .

CDR3 protein: CASNTDTQYF
CDR3 DNA: TGTGCCAGCAACACAGATACGCAGTATTTT
J gene: TRBJ2-3
clone size: .
V gene: TRBV12-3/TRBV12-4
D gene: .

CDR3 protein: CASSNSGAAYNEQFF
CDR3 DNA: TGTGCCAGCAGTAATTCAGGTGCAGCCTACAATGAGCAGTTCTTC
J gene: TRBJ2-1
clone size: few
V gene: TRBV9
D gene: .

CDR3 protein: CASESPNLVFTDTQYF
CDR3 DNA: TGTGCCAGCGAGTCGCCGAACTTGGTCTTCACAGATACGCAGTATTTT
J gene: TRBJ2-3
clone size: .
V gene: TRBV2
D gene: .

CDR3 protein: CASSYSSYQITGELFF
CDR3 DNA: TGTGCCAGCAGTTACAGTTCGTACCAGATTACCGGGGAGCTGTTTTTT
J gene: TRBJ2-2
clone size: .
V gene: TRBV6-5
D gene: .

CDR3 protein: CASSLATSGGSETQYF
CDR3 DNA: TGTGCCAGCAGCTTAGCCACTAGCGGGGGGTCTGAGACCCAGTACTTC
J gene: TRBJ2-5
clone size: .
V gene: TRBV7-6
D gene: TRBD2

CDR3 protein: CASDLLGGHYTDTQYF
CDR3 DNA: TGCGCCAGCGATCTGTTGGGGGGGCACTACACAGATACGCAGTATTTT
J gene: TRBJ2-3
clone size: few
V gene: TRBV5-1
D gene: .

CDR3 protein: CASRVLRADTQYF
CDR3 DNA: TGCGCCAGCAGGGTGCTTAGGGCAGATACGCAGTATTTT
J gene: TRBJ2-3
clone size: many
V gene: TRBV10-2
D gene: .

CDR3 protein: CSAPPPGTTAYEQYF
CDR3 DNA: TGCAGTGCCCCTCCCCCCGGGACGACAGCCTACGAGCAGTACTTC
J gene: TRBJ2-7
clone size: .
V gene: TRBV20-1
D gene: .

CDR3 protein: CASSQVGQGLQETQYF
CDR3 DNA: TGTGCCAGCAGCCAAGTGGGACAGGGGCTCCAAGAGACCCAGTACTTC
J gene: TRBJ2-5
clone size: few
V gene: TRBV3-1
D gene: TRBD1

CDR3 protein: CASRDRVSYEQYF
CDR3 DNA: TGTGCCAGCAGAGATCGGGTTTCGTACGAGCAGTACTTC
J gene: TRBJ2-7
clone size: .
V gene: TRBV7-9
D gene: .

CDR3 protein: CASSPSDRGNEKLFF
CDR3 DNA: TGCGCCAGCAGCCCATCGGACAGGGGGAATGAAAAACTGTTTTTT
J gene: TRBJ1-4
clone size: few
V gene: TRBV4-1
D gene: TRBD1

CDR3 protein: CASTLAGASPYNEQFF
CDR3 DNA: TGTGCCAGCACCTTGGCAGGGGCTAGTCCATACAATGAGCAGTTCTTC
J gene: TRBJ2-1
clone size: few
V gene: TRBV5-4
D gene: .

CDR3 protein: CASSPAGEQYF
CDR3 DNA: TGTGCCAGCAGCCCGGCCGGCGAGCAGTACTTC
J gene: TRBJ2-7
clone size: .
V gene: TRBV11-2
D gene: .

CDR3 protein: CASSLVISVNEQFF
CDR3 DNA: TGTGCCAGCAGCTTAGTTATCTCGGTCAATGAGCAGTTCTTC
J gene: TRBJ2-1
clone size: .
V gene: TRBV7-2
D gene: .

CDR3 protein: CASSQTGTEAFF
CDR3 DNA: TGCGCCAGCAGCCAAACGGGGACTGAAGCTTTCTTT
J gene: TRBJ1-1
clone size: few
V gene: TRBV4-1
D gene: .

CDR3 protein: CAGGLAGTTDTQYF
CDR3 DNA: TGTGCCGGCGGACTAGCGGGGACCACAGATACGCAGTATTTT
J gene: TRBJ2-3
clone size: .
V gene: TRBV10-3
D gene: TRBD2

CDR3 protein: CSVEGGNTYNEQFF
CDR3 DNA: TGCAGCGTTGAAGGGGGGAACACATACAATGAGCAGTTCTTC
J gene: TRBJ2-1
clone size: many
V gene: TRBV29-1
D gene: .

CDR3 protein: CASSQDLDSQNTEAFF
CDR3 DNA: TGCGCCAGCAGCCAAGATTTGGACAGTCAGAACACTGAAGCTTTCTTT
J gene: TRBJ1-1
clone size: .
V gene: TRBV4-3
D gene: .

CDR3 protein: CASSSPRWSNEQFF
CDR3 DNA: TGTGCCAGCAGTTCCCCACGCTGGTCCAATGAGCAGTTCTTC
J gene: TRBJ2-1
clone size: few
V gene: TRBV6-2/TRBV6-3
D gene: .

CDR3 protein: CASSSVEGAGDNEQFF
CDR3 DNA: TGTGCCAGCAGCTCGGTGGAGGGCGCGGGGGATAATGAGCAGTTCTTC
J gene: TRBJ2-1
clone size: .
V gene: TRBV12-3/TRBV12-4
D gene: TRBD2

CDR3 protein: CSVSGVQTLSGANVLTF
CDR3 DNA: TGCAGCGTGTCTGGGGTACAGACCTTATCTGGGGCCAACGTCCTGACTTTC
J gene: TRBJ2-6
clone size: .
V gene: TRBV29-1
D gene: .

CDR3 protein: CATSRGGANEQFF
CDR3 DNA: TGTGCCACCAGCAGAGGAGGGGCAAATGAGCAGTTCTTC
J gene: TRBJ2-1
clone size: .
V gene: TRBV15
D gene: .

CDR3 protein: CASSLGLAGITDTQYF
CDR3 DNA: TGCGCCAGCAGCTTGGGACTAGCGGGGATCACAGATACGCAGTATTTT
J gene: TRBJ2-3
clone size: many
V gene: TRBV5-1
D gene: TRBD2